These 10 T cell receptor beta chains share one sample of origin, sequenced in a study of tissue T cells after allogeneic stem cell transplantation. Generated by immunoSEQ multiplex PCR, the TCRdb table keeps only in-frame clones and is missing some. This sample has under 50,000 clones, with 92% found just once. The sample here was blood, taken before transplantation. The receptor set was obtained from a woman between 35 and 70 years old who later had graft-versus-host disease after an allogeneic stem cell transplant.

This clone was detected only once. The J gene is TRBJ1-1, the V gene TRBV28; D gene uncertain. The CDR3 extends over 14 amino acids. Germline V gene sequence: CDR1 MDHEN, CDR2 SYDVKM. V shed 5 bases and J shed 1 base, with 11 bases lying between them. The DNA of the CDR3 is TGTGCCAGCAGTCGTGGTGGCGGGAACACTGAAGCTTTCTTT. As protein: CASSRGGGNTEAFF.

V and J are TRBV24-1 and TRBJ2-1, with TRBD2 identical over 14 bases. V lost 3 bases, J lost 5 bases, and 2 bases stayed unmatched. The CDR3 contains 16 residues. The germline CDR1 and CDR2 sequences are KGHDR and SFDVKD. The CDR3 DNA follows: TGTGCCACCAGTGATGGACTAGCGGGGGGACACAATGAGCAGTTCTTC. This codes for CATSDGLAGGHNEQFF.

The chain uses TRBV19 and TRBJ1-2; TRBD1 matches 11 bases. V lost 7 bases, J lost 7 bases, and 8 bases stayed unmatched. Germline V gene sequence: CDR1 LNHDA, CDR2 SQIVND (reference sequence). CDR3 length: 14 residues. This CDR3 is CASNPRDRGFGYTF. Written as DNA, the CDR3 is TGTGCCAGTAATCCCCGGGACAGGGGGTTTGGCTACACCTTC.

This chain connects TRBV7-2 to TRBJ1-5; D may be TRBD1 (5 bases). The V end lost 5 bases, the J end lost 7 bases, and 15 bases lay between the germline ends. CDR1 and CDR2 (germline): SGHTA, FQGNSA. The CDR3 is 14 amino acids. Here the CDR3 DNA reads TGTGCCAGCAGCGAATTCGGGGCTCAGCAGCCCCAGCATTTT. It encodes CASSEFGAQQPQHF.

The rearrangement links TRBV5-1 to TRBJ2-7; 7 positions agree with TRBD2. The CDR3 loop spans 14 amino acids. J was trimmed by 4 bases and V by 2 bases; bases with no gene match: 6. Germline V gene data show CDR1 as SGHRS and CDR2 as YFSETQ. The CDR3 nucleotides read TGCGCCAGCAGCTTTGATGGACTAGAATACGAGCAGTACTTC. This gives the protein CASSFDGLEYEQYF.

The V gene is TRBV2, the J gene TRBJ1-4, with D possibly being TRBD1 (5 bases). The CDR3 sequence is 11 residues long. Trimming removed 2 bases at V and 14 bases at J, with 9 bases between. Looked up from germline, CDR1 is SNHLY and CDR2 is FYNNEI. CDR3 nucleotides: TGTGCCAGCAGTGAATGGCGGGACCTGTTTTTT. It specifies CASSEWRDLFF.

The chain couples TRBV28 to TRBJ1-6, with 11 nucleotides matching TRBD1. Trimming cost V 5 bases and J 9 bases; bases outside gene matches: 6. Germline V lookup: CDR1 MDHEN, CDR2 SYDVKM. The CDR3 extends over 15 amino acids. In nucleotides, the CDR3 is TGTGCCAGCAGTCCTGGCGGACAGGGGGCTTCACCCCTCCACTTT. As protein: CASSPGGQGASPLHF.

In DNA form, the CDR3 reads TGTGCCAGCAGCAGATCCCGTGCTGATGAGCAGTTCTTC. This codes for CASSRSRADEQFF. V is TRBV2 and J is TRBJ2-1; D unresolved. V was trimmed by 6 bases and J by 8 bases, leaving 14 bases between them. The CDR3 length is 13 residues. The germline gives CDR1 SNHLY, CDR2 FYNNEI.

The V call is TRBV19, the J call TRBJ1-3, with D perhaps TRBD1 (6 bases). CDR1 and CDR2 (germline): LNHDA, SQIVND (reference sequence). The V and J ends lost 4 bases and 0 bases respectively, with 16 bases between them. This CDR3 has 17 residues. CDR3 in amino acids: CASSTRVGTTSGNTIYF. The CDR3 nucleotides are TGTGCCAGTAGTACCCGCGTTGGGACAACCTCTGGAAACACCATATATTTT. Complete variable domain (other parts from reference TRBV19 and TRBJ1-3): DGGITQSPKYLFRKEGQNVTLSCEQNLNHDAMYWYRQDPGQGLRLIYYSQIVNDFQKGDIAEGYSVSREKKESFPLTVTSAQKNPTAFYLCASSTRVGTTSGNTIYFGEGSWLTVV.

The sample holds one count of this clone. This rearrangement joins TRBV19 to TRBJ2-5, with a possible D match to TRBD1 (5 bases). CDR1 is LNHDA and CDR2 is SQIVND in the germline V gene (reference sequence). The CDR3 runs to 13 residues. Trimming pared 0 bases from V and 7 bases from J, leaving 9 bases between. DNA for the CDR3: TGTGCCAGTAGTATAGAGGGGCTGGGGACCCAGTACTTC. This encodes CASSIEGLGTQYF. Complete variable domain (other parts from reference TRBV19 and TRBJ2-5): DGGITQSPKYLFRKEGQNVTLSCEQNLNHDAMYWYRQDPGQGLRLIYYSQIVNDFQKGDIAEGYSVSREKKESFPLTVTSAQKNPTAFYLCASSIEGLGTQYFGPGTRLLVL.